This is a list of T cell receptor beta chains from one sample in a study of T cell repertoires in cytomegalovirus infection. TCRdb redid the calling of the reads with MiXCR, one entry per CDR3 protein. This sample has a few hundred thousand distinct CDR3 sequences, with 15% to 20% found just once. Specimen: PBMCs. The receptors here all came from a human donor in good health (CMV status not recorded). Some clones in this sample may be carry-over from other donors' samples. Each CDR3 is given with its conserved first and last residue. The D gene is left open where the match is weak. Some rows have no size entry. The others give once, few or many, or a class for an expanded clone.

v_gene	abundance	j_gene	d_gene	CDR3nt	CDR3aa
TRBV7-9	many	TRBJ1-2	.	TGTGCCAGCAGCACATATCGACAGTATTATGGCTACACCTTC	CASSTYRQYYGYTF
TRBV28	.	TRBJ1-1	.	TGTGCCAGCAGTTTGACACCCCCTTTTGGGATAATGAACACTGAAGCTTTCTTT	CASSLTPPFGIMNTEAFF
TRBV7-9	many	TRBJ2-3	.	TGTGCGTCGCTTCGGGACATTAGCACAGATACGCAGTATTTT	CASLRDISTDTQYF
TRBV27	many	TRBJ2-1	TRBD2	TGTGCCAGCACCCCGGAGCGGGGGGGGCCCTACAATGAGCAGTTCTTC	CASTPERGGPYNEQFF
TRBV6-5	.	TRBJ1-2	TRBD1	TGTGCCAGCAGTTACCGACAGGGGGCGTTATATGGCTACACCTTC	CASSYRQGALYGYTF
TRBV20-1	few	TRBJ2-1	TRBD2	TGCAGTGCTAGAGGGGGGGGACTAGCTTTGAGCTCCTACAATGAGCAGTTCTTC	CSARGGGLALSSYNEQFF
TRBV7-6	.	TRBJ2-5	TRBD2	TGTGCCAGCAGCTCCAGCGGGGCCCCGACCCAGTACTTC	CASSSSGAPTQYF
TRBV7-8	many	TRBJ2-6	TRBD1	TGTGCCAGCAGCTTAGCCGACAGGGGTCCTGAACACTCTGGGGCCAACGTCCTGACTTTC	CASSLADRGPEHSGANVLTF
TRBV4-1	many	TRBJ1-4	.	TGCGCCAGCAGGCGACAGGCGGACTATGAAAAACTGTTTTTT	CASRRQADYEKLFF
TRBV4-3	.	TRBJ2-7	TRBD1	TGCGCCAGCAGCCAAGGAGGCGGACAGGGGGGCGAGCAGTACTTC	CASSQGGGQGGEQYF
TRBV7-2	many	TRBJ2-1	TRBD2	TGTGCCAGCAGCCCTCGGACTAGCGGGGACTTTTACAATGAGCAGTTCTTC	CASSPRTSGDFYNEQFF
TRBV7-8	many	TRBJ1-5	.	TGTGCCAGCAGCTTAGAATCGGGTCCCCAGCATTTT	CASSLESGPQHF
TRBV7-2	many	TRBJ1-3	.	TGTGCCAGCAGCGTCAAGGAGGGAAACACCATATATTTT	CASSVKEGNTIYF
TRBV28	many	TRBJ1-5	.	TGTGCCAGCAGTCGAGGGGGACCCAATCAGCCCCAGCATTTT	CASSRGGPNQPQHF
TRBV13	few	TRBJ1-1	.	TGTGCCAGCAGCTTATGGGGGGCCGACACTGAAGCTTTCTTT	CASSLWGADTEAFF
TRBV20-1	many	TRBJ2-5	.	TGCAGTGCTACTCCGCGGGGCGACCAAGAGACCCAGTACTTC	CSATPRGDQETQYF
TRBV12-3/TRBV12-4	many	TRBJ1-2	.	TGTGCCAGCAGTTACCGACAGGAGGCCTATGGCTACACCTTC	CASSYRQEAYGYTF
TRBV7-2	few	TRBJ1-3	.	TGTGCCAGCAGCTTAGAGACAGTTAGGGGAAACACCATATATTTT	CASSLETVRGNTIYF
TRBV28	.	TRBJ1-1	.	TGTGCCAGCAGTCCATATCCTCCCGGAGCGACTGAAGCTTTCTTT	CASSPYPPGATEAFF
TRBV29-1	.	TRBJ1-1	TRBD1	TGCAGCGTTGAGGACAGGGGGCGACGAACCACTGAAGCTTTCTTT	CSVEDRGRRTTEAFF
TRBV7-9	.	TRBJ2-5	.	TGTGCCAGCAGCCGACGGAATCTTAAGGGGGAGACCCAGTACTTC	CASSRRNLKGETQYF
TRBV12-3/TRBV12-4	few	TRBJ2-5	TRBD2	TGTGCCAGCAGTTTGATGGGACTAGCGGGGGTGGAGACCCAGTACTTC	CASSLMGLAGVETQYF
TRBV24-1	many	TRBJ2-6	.	TGTGCCACCAGTGATACCAGGGCTGGGGCCAACGTCCTGACTTTC	CATSDTRAGANVLTF
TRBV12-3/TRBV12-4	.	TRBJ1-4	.	TGTGCCAGCAGCGACAGGGAAAAACTGTTTTTT	CASSDREKLFF
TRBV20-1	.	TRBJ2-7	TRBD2	TGCAGTGCTATGGGAGGGGTGGGACTCTACGAGCAGTACTTC	CSAMGGVGLYEQYF
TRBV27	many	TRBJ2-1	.	TGTGCCAGCAGTCAAGGAACTTTAGCCTACAATGAGCAGTTCTTC	CASSQGTLAYNEQFF
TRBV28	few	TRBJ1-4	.	TGTGCCAGCAGCTCCGCCCCACGGGAAAAACTGTTTTTT	CASSSAPREKLFF
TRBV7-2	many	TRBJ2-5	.	TGTGCCAGCAGCCCAACAGGGCAAGAGACCCAGTACTTC	CASSPTGQETQYF
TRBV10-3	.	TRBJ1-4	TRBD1	TGTGCCATCAGACCGGGACAGGGGGTAGGAGTAGATGAAAAACTGTTTTTT	CAIRPGQGVGVDEKLFF
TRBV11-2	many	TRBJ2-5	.	TGTGCCAGCAGCTTAGTCCCAGGGCTGGAAGAGACCCAGTACTTC	CASSLVPGLEETQYF
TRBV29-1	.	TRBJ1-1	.	TGCAGCGTTGAAGCGCCCGAGAACACTGAAGCTTTCTTT	CSVEAPENTEAFF
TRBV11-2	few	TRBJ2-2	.	TGTGCCAGCACCAAAGGGACCGGGGAGCTGTTTTTT	CASTKGTGELFF
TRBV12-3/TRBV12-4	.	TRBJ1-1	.	TGTGCCAGCAGCCCAAATCAGGGTGGGGGAACTGAAGCTTTCTTT	CASSPNQGGGTEAFF
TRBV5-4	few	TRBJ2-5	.	TGTGCCAGCAGCTTGGGAGGGTATACTGATGAAGAGACCCAGTACTTC	CASSLGGYTDEETQYF
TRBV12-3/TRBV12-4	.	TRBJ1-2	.	TGTGCCAGCAGTCGGGGGGTCTCTCGACTCGAATATGGCTACACCTTC	CASSRGVSRLEYGYTF
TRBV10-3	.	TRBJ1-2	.	TGTGCCATCACCGGCGGAGGAAACTATGGCTACACCTTC	CAITGGGNYGYTF
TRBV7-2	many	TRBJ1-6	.	TGTGCCAGCAGCATTCAAGGGTTTAATTCACCCCTCCACTTT	CASSIQGFNSPLHF
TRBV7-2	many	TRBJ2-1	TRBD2	TGTGCCAGCAGCTTAGTTCCGGGACTAAGGAATGAGCAGTTCTTC	CASSLVPGLRNEQFF
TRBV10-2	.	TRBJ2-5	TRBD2	TGCGCCAGCAGGAGCCCTCCTAGCGGGGCATGGGAGACCCAGTACTTC	CASRSPPSGAWETQYF
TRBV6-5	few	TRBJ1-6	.	TGTGCCAGCAGTTACGAACAGCCCCGACTGGGATTCTCACCCCTCCACTTT	CASSYEQPRLGFSPLHF
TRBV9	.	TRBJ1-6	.	TGTGCCAGCAGCGGTGAACCAGGCGGTAATTCACCCCTCCACTTT	CASSGEPGGNSPLHF
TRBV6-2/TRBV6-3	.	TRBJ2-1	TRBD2	TGTGCCAGCAGTTCGGGACTAGCGGGGAACAATGAGCAGTTCTTC	CASSSGLAGNNEQFF
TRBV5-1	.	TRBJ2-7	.	TGCGCCAGCAGCTTGGACAGCCCGGCCTACGAGCAGTACTTC	CASSLDSPAYEQYF
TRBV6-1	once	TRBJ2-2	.	TGTGCCAGCAGTGAGGGGGCGCCCACCGGGGAGCTGTTTTTT	CASSEGAPTGELFF
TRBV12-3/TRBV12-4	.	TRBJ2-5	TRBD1	TGTGCCAGCACCAGGACAGGGGGGCAAGAGACCCAGTACTTC	CASTRTGGQETQYF
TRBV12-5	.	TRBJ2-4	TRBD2	TGTGCTAGTGGTTTGGCCGGGGGGGGGGCCAAAAACATTCAGTACTTC	CASGLAGGGAKNIQYF
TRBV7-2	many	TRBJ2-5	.	TGTGCCAGCAGCTCCGTGTGGGGGCTGGAGACCCAGTACTTC	CASSSVWGLETQYF
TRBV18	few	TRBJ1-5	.	TGTGCCAGCTCACCGGGCCGGAACAATCAGCCCCAGCATTTT	CASSPGRNNQPQHF
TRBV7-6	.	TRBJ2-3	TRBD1	TGTGCCAGCAGCTTCACCGGGACAGCCACAGATACGCAGTATTTT	CASSFTGTATDTQYF